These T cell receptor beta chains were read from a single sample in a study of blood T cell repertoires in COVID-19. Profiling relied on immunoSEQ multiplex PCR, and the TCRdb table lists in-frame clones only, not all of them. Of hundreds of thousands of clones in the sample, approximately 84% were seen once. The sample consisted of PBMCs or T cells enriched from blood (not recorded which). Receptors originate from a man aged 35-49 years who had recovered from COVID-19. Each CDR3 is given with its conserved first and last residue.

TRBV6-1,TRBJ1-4,CASSDYLEGTNEKLFF
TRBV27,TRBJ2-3,CASSLTSGRGDTQYF
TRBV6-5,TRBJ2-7,CASRDGQGMYEQYF
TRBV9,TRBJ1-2,CASSDRDRHCTF
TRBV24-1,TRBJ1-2,CATRGGPNYGYTF
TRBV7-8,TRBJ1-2,CASSLEGGGNRFYGYTF
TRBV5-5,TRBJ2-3,CASSSGQVADTQYF
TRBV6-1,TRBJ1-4,CASSGDSPLGGEKLFF
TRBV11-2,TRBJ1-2,CASSVQGDYGYTF
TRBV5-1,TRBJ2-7,CASSLGGLAEDIEQYF
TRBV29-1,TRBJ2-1,CSVGTGAYNEQFF
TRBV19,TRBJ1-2,CASSIGDRDYGYTF
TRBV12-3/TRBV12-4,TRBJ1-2,CASSLGQLWTF
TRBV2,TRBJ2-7,CASNPGGYEQYF
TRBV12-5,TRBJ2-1,CATGQESYNEQFF
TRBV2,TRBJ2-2,CASIGTSNTGELFF
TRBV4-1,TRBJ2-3,CASGGLTTDTQYF
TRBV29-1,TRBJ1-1,CSVEWGTLNTEAFF
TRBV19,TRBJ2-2,CASSNSGGLYTGELFF
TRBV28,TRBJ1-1,CASRPSGGAFF
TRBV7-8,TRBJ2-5,CASSRGLAGGETQYF
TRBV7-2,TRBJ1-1,CASSLARLHSEAFF
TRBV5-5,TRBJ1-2,CASSLDHGAYGYTF
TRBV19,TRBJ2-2,CASRWGGNAGELFF
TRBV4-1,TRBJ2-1,CASSQFLADPSYNEQFF
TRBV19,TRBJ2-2,CASITGRASLNTGELFF
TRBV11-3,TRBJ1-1,CASSPSRQGTEAFF
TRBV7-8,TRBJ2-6,CASSKRGSGANVLTF
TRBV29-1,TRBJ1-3,CSVPAAGGAGNTIYF
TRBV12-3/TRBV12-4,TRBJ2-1,CASSDGHYNEQFF
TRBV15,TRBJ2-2,CATSRDGASGELFF
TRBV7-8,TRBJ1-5,CASSPKRFLSNQPQHF
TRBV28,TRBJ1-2,CASSGGAHGYTF
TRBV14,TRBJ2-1,CASSQARLAAGEQFF
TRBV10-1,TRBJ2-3,CASDRGRADTQYF
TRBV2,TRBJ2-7,CASKRQGISYEQYF
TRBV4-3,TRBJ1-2,CASSQVEGYGYTF